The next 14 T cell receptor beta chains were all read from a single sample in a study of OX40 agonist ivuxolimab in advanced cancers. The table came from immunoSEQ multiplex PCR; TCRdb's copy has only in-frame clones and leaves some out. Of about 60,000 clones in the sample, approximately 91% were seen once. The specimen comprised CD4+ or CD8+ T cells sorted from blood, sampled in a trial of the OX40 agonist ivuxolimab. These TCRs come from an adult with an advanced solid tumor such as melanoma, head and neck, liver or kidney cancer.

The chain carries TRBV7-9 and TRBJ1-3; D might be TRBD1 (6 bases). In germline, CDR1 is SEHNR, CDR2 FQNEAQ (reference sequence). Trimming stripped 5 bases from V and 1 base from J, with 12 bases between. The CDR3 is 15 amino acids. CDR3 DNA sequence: TGTGCCAGCAGCGCCGAGGGGGGATCTGGAAACACCATATATTTT. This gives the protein CASSAEGGSGNTIYF.

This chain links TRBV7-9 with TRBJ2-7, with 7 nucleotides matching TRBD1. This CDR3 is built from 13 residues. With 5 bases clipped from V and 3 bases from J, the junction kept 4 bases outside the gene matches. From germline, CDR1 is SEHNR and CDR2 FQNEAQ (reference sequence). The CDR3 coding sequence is TGTGCCAGCAGCGAGGGACAGAACTACGAGCAGTACGTC. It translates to CASSEGQNYEQYV.

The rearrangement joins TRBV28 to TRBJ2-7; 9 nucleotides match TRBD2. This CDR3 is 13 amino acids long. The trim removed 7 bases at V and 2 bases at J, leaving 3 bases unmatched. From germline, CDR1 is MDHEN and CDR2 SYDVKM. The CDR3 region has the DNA TGTGCCAGCAACGGCGGGAGGGCCTACGAGCAGTACTTC. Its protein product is CASNGGRAYEQYF.

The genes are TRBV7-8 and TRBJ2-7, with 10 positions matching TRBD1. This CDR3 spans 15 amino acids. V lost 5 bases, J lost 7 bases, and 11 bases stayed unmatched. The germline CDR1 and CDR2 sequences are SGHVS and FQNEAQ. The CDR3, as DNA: TGTGCCAGCAGCGCCCCCGGGACAGGGGATTGGGAGCAGTACTTC. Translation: CASSAPGTGDWEQYF.

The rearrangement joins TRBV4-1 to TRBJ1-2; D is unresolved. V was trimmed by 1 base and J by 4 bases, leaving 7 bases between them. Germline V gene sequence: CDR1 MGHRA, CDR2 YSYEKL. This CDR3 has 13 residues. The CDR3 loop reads CASSQVTSYGYTF. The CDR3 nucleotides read TGCGCCAGCAGCCAAGTAACAAGCTATGGCTACACCTTC.

CDR3 DNA sequence: TGTGCCAGCAGCCCCGGGACAGGGTTGCAAGAGACCCAGTACTTC. It codes for CASSPGTGLQETQYF. This chain links TRBV7-3 with TRBJ2-5; TRBD1 aligns across 9 bases. Trimming took 5 bases from V and 2 from J; bases not matched to a gene: 6. The CDR3 has 15 amino acids. CDR1 SGHTA and CDR2 FQGTGA come from the germline V gene.

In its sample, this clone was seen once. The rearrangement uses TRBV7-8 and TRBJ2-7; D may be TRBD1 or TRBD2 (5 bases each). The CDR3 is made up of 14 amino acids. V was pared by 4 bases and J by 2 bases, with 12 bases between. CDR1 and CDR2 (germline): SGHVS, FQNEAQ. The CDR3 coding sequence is TGTGCCAGCAGCTATTCCGGGACCACCTACGAGCAGTACTTC. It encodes CASSYSGTTYEQYF.

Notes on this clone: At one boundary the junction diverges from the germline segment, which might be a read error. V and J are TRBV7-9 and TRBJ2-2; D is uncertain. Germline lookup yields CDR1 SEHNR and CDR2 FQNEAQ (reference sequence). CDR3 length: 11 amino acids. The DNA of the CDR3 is TGTGCCAGCAGCTCCTTAAGGGTGTGGGTTTTT. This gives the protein CASSSLRVWVF.

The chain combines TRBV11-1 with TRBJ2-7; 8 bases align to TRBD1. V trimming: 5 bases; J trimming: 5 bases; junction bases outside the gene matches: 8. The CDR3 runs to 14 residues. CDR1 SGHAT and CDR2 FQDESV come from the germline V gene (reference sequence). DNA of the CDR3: TGTGCCAGCAGCGTCGGACAGGGCTGGGACGAGCAGTACTTC. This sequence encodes CASSVGQGWDEQYF.

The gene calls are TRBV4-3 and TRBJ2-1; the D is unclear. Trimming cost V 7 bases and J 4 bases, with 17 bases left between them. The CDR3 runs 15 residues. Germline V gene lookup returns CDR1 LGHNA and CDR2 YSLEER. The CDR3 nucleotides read TGCGCCAGCAACCCCGACCGGGCGATGTACAATGAGCAGTTCTTC. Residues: CASNPDRAMYNEQFF.

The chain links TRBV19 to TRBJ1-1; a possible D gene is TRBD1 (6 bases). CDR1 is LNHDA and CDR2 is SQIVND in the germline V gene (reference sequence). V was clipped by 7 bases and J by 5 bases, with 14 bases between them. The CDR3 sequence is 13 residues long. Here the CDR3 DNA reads TGTGCCAGTACGGGGGCCTGGGAGACTGAAGCTTTCTTT. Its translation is CASTGAWETEAFF.

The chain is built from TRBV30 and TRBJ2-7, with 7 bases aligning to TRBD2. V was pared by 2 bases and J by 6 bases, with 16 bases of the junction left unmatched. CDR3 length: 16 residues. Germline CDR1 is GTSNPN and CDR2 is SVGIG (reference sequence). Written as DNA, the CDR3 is TGTGCCTGGAGTCCCGGCGCGGGAGAAATCCCACTCGAGCAGTACTTC. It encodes CAWSPGAGEIPLEQYF.

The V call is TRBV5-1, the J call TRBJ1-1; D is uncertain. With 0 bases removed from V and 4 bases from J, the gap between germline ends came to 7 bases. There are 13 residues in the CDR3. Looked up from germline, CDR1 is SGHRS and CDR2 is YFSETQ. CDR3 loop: CASSLELATEAFF. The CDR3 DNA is TGCGCCAGCAGCTTGGAACTGGCCACTGAAGCTTTCTTT.

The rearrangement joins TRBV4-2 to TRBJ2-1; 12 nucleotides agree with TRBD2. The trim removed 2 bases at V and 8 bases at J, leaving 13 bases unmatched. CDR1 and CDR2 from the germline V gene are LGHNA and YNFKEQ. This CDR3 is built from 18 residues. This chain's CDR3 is CASSQLAGGLKYDYEQFF. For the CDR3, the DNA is TGTGCCAGCAGCCAACTAGCGGGGGGGCTTAAGTACGATTATGAGCAGTTCTTC.